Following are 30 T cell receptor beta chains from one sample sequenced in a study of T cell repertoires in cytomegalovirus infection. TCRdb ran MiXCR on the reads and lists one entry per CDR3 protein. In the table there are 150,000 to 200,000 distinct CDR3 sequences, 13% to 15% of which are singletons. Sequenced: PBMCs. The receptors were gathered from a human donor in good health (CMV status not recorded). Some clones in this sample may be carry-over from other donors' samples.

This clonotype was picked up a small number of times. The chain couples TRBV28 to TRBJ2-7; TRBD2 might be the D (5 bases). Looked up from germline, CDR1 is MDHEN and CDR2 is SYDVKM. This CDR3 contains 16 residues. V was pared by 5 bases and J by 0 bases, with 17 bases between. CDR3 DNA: TGTGCCAGCAGTCCCTCAATGGCGGGTAGCTCCTACGAGCAGTACTTC. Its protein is CASSPSMAGSSYEQYF.

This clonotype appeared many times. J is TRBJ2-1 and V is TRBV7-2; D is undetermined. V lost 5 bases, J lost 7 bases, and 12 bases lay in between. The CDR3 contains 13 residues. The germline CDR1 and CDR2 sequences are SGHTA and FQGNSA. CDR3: CASSPLLWNEQFF. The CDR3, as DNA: TGTGCCAGCAGCCCGTTATTATGGAATGAGCAGTTCTTC.

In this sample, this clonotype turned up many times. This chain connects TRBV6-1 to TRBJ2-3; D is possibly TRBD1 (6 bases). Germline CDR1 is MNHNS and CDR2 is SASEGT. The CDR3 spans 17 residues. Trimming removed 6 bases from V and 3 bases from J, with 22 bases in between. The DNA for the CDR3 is TGTGCCAGCAGCCGGCCCCCACAGGGCGGTCGAACAGATACGCAGTATTTT. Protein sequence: CASSRPPQGGRTDTQYF.

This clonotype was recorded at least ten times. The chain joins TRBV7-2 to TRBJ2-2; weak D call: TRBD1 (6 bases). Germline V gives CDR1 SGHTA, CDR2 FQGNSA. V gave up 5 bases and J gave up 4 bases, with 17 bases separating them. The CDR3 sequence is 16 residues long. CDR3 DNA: TGTGCCAGCAGCCTCAGACAGGTGAAGGTCACCGGGGAGCTGTTTTTT. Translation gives CASSLRQVKVTGELFF.

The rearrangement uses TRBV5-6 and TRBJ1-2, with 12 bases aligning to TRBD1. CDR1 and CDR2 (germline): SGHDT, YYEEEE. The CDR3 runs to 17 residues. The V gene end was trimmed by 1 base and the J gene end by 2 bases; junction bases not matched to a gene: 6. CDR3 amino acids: CASSLMGDRGRNYGYTF. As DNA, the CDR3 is TGTGCCAGCAGCTTGATGGGGGACAGGGGGCGGAACTATGGCTACACCTTC.

The CDR3 DNA follows: TGTGCCAGCAGCCAAGTGACAAGTGAAGCTTTCTTT. Protein: CASSQVTSEAFF. The V call is TRBV14, the J call TRBJ1-1; D gene unclear. This CDR3 contains 12 residues. Trimming took off 1 base at V and 7 bases at J, with 7 bases between the two ends. Germline CDR1 reads SGHDN; CDR2 reads FVKESK.

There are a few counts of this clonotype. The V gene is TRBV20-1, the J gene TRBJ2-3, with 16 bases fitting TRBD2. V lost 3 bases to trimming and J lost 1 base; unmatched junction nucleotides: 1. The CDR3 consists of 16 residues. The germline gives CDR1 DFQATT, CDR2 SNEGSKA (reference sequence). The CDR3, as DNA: TGCAGTGCTAGGGGACTAGCGGGAGGGCGCACAGATACGCAGTATTTT. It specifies CSARGLAGGRTDTQYF.

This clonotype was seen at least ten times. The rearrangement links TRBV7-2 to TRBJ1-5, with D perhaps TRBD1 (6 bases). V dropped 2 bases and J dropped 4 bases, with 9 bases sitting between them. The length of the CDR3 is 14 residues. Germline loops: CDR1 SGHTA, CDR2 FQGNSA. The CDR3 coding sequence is TGTGCCAGCAGCTTATTTCAGGGGAATCAGCCCCAGCATTTT. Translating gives CASSLFQGNQPQHF.

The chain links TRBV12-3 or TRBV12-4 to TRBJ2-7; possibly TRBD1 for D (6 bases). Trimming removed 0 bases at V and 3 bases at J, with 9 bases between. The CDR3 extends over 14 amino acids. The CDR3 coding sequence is TGTGCCAGCAGTTTAGCGGGGGCTCACTACGAGCAGTACTTC. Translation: CASSLAGAHYEQYF.

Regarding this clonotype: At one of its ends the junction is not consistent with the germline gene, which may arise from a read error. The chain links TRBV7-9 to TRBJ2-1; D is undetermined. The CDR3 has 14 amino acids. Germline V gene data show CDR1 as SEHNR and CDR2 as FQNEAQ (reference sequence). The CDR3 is CASSLGSMGYEHFF. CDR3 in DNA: TGTGCCAGCAGCTTAGGGTCGATGGGGTATGAGCATTTCTTC.

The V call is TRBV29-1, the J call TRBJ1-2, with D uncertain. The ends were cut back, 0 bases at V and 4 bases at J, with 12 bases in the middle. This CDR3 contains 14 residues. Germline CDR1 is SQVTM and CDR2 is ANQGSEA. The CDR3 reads CSVEDRIRGYGYTF. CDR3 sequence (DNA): TGCAGCGTTGAAGACAGGATTCGGGGCTATGGCTACACCTTC.

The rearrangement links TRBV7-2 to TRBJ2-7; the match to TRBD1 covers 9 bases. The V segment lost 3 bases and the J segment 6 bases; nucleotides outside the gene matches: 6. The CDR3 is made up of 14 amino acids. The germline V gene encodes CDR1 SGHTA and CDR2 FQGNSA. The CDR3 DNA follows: TGTGCCAGCAGCTTCAACAGGGGGCCTGGCGAGCAGTACTTC. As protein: CASSFNRGPGEQYF.

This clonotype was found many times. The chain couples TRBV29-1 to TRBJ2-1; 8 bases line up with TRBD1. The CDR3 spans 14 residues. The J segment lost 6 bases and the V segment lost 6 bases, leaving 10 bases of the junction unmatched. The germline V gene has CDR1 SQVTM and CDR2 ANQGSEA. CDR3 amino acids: CSVDWTGLGNEQFF. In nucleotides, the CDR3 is TGCAGCGTCGATTGGACAGGGTTGGGCAATGAGCAGTTCTTC.

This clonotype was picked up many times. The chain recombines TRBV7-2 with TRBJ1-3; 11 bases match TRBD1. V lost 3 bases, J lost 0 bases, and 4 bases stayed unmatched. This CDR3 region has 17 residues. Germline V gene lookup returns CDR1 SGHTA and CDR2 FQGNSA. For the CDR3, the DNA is TGTGCCAGCAGCTTGGGGACAGGGGGTTACTCTGGAAACACCATATATTTT. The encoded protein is CASSLGTGGYSGNTIYF.

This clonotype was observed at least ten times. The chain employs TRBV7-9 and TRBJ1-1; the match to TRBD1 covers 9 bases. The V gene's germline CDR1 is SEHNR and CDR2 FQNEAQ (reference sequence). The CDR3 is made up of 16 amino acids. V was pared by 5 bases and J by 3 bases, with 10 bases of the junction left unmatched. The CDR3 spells CASSHTGGKRYTEAFF. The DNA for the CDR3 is TGTGCCAGCAGCCATACAGGGGGCAAACGTTACACTGAAGCTTTCTTT.

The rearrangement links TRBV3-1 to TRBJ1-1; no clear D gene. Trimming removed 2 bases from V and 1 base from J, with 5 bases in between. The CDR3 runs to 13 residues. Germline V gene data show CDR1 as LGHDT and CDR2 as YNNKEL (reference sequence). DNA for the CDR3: TGTGCCAGCAGCCAATTCCGGAACACTGAAGCTTTCTTT. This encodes CASSQFRNTEAFF.

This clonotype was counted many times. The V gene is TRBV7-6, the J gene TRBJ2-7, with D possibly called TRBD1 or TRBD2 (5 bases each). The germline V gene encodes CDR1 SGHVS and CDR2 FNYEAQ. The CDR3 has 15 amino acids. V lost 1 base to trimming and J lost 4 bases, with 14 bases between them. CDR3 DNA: TGTGCCAGCAGCTTAGACCCCGAGGGACCGTACGAGCAGTACTTC. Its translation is CASSLDPEGPYEQYF.

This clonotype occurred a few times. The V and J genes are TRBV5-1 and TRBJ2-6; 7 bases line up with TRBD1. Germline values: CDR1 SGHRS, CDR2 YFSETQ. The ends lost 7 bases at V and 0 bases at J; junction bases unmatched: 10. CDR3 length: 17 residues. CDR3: CASRQTGTDSGANVLTF. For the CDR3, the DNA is TGCGCCAGCCGCCAGACAGGGACAGACTCTGGGGCCAACGTCCTGACTTTC.

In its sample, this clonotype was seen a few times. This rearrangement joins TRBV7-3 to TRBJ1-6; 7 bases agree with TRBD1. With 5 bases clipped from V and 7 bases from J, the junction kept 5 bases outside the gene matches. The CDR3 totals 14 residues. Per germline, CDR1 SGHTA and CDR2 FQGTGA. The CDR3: CASSPGDSNSPLHF. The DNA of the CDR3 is TGTGCCAGCAGCCCCGGGGACAGCAATTCACCCCTCCACTTT.

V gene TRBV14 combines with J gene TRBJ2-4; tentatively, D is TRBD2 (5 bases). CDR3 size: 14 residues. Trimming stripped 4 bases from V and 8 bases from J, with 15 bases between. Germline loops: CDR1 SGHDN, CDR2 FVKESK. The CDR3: CASSPDGRGYIQYF. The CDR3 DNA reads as TGTGCCAGCAGCCCGGACGGTCGCGGGTACATTCAGTACTTC.

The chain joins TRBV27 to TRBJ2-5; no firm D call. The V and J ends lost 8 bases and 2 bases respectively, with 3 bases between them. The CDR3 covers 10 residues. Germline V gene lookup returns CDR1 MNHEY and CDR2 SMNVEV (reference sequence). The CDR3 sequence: CASGQETQYF. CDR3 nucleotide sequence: TGTGCCAGCGGTCAAGAGACCCAGTACTTC.

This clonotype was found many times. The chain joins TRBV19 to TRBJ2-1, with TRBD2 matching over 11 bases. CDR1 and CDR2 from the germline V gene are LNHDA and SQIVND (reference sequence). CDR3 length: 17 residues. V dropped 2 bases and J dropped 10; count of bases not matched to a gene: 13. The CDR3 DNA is TGTGCCAGTAGTATATTAGGCCTAGCGGGAGGCCCAAAAGAGCAGTTCTTC. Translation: CASSILGLAGGPKEQFF.

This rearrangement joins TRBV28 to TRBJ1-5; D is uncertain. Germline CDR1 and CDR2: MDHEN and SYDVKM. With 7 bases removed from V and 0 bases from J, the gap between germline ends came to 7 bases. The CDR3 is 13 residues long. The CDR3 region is CASIRDSNQPQHF. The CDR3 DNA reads TGTGCCAGCATAAGAGATAGCAATCAGCCCCAGCATTTT.

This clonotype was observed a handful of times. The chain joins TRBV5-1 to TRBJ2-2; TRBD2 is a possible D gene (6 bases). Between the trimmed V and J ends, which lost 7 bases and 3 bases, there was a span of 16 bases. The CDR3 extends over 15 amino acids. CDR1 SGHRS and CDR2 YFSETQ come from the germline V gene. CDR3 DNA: TGCGCCAGCGGATCGGGCGGGGAGTACACCGGGGAGCTGTTTTTT. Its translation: CASGSGGEYTGELFF.

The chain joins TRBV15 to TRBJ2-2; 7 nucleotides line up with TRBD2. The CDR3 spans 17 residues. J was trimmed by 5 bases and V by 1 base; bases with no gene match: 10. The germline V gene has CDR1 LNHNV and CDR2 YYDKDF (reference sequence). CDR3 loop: CATSRGGGAGKTGELFF. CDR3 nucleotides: TGTGCCACCAGCAGAGGGGGAGGAGCGGGAAAAACCGGGGAGCTGTTTTTT.

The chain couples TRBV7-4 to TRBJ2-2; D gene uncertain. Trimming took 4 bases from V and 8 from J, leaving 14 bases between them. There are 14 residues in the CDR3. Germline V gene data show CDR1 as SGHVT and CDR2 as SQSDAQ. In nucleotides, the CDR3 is TGTGCCAGCAGCTCCCCGGACGGGCTGGGGGAGCTGTTTTTT. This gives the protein CASSSPDGLGELFF. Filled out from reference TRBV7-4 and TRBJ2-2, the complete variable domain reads GAGVSQSPRYKVAKRGRDVALRCDSISGHVTLYWYRQTLGQGSEVLTYSQSDAQRDKSGRPSGRFSAERPERSVSTLKIQRTEQGDSAVYLCASSSPDGLGELFFGEGSRLTVL.

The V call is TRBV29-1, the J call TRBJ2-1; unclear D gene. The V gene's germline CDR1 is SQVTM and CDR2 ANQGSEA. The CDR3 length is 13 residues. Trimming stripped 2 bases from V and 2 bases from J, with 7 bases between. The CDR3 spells CSVEWGTYNEQFF. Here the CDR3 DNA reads TGCAGCGTTGAATGGGGTACCTACAATGAGCAGTTCTTC.

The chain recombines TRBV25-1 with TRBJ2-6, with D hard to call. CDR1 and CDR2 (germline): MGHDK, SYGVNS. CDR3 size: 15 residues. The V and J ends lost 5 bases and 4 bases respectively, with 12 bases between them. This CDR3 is CASSPSTDGANVLTF. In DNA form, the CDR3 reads TGTGCCAGCAGTCCTTCTACCGACGGGGCCAACGTCCTGACTTTC.

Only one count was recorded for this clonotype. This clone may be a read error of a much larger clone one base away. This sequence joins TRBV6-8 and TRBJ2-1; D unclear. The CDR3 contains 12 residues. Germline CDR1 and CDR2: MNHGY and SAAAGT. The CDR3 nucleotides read TGTGCCACCAGGTGGTCCTACAATGGGCAGTTCTTC. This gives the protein CATRWSYNGQFF.

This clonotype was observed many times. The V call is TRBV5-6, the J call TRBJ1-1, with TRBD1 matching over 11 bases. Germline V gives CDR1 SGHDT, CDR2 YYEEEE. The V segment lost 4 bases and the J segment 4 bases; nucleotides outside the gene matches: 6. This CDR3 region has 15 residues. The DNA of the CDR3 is TGTGCCAGCAGCGTGGACAGGGGGCTAGGCACTGAAGCTTTCTTT. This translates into CASSVDRGLGTEAFF.